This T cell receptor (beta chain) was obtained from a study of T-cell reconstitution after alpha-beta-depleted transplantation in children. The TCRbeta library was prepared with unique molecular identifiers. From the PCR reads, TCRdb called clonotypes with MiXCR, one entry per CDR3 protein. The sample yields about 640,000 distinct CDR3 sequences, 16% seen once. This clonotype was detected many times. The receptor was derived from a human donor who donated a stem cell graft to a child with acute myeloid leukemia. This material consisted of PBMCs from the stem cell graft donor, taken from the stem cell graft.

In DNA, the CDR3 is TGTGCCAGCAGTTCAAGTGCGTTCCTCGGGGAGCTGTTTTTT. This sequence encodes CASSSSAFLGELFF. The V gene is TRBV7-6, the J gene TRBJ2-2; no clear D. Germline CDR1 and CDR2: SGHVS and FNYEAQ. The V end lost 6 bases, the J end lost 7 bases, and 15 bases lay between the germline ends. The CDR3 sequence is 14 residues long.